A single T cell receptor beta chain is shown here with its context. Its antigen is unidentified. TCRdb's table, derived via immunoSEQ multiplex PCR, lists solely in-frame clones and lacks some. The table shows some 46,000 clones, with 65% to 85% occurring only once. This record belongs to a study of radiation and T cells in renal cell carcinoma. Study-wide findings and caveats: From baseline, blood top tumor clonotypes peaked at 2 weeks post-radiation.

Time point described: blood 4 weeks post-SBRT, at nephrectomy. Sample treatment: 15 Gy SBRT to primary tumor, nephrectomy 4 weeks later. After SBRT, blood was collected at 2 and 4 weeks, plus baseline. The patient's renal cell carcinoma had clear cell pathology. Germline values: CDR1 SGHDT, CDR2 YYEEEE. V lost 4 bases, J lost 3 bases, and 7 bases stayed unmatched. The CDR3 length is 14 residues. The specimen comprised blood, sampled from a patient whose treatment included radiotherapy and nephrectomy. The chain has TRBV5-6 and TRBJ2-7; 7 nucleotides match TRBD2. The sequence derives from a woman in her 70s with renal cell carcinoma. The CDR3 sequence is CASSRTSERYEQYF. The DNA of the CDR3 is TGTGCCAGCAGCCGTACTAGCGAGCGCTACGAGCAGTACTTC.